This TCR beta chain is drawn from a study of cytomegalovirus exposure and HLA in healthy donors. As for the study in general: Unique TCRs numbering approximately 81 million, obtained from HLA-typed donors, made up an early data release. Notes on the study in general: It was reported that the classifier diagnosed cytomegalovirus status with high specificity and sensitivity in both the original and validation cohorts. Altogether, some 170 TCR beta chains were recorded as cytomegalovirus-associated. CMV antigen specificity of a few CMV-associated chains was confirmed in vitro.

Concerning this clone itself: Antigen: not known.

The PCR ran on 60 Vbeta and 13 Jbeta primers. Profiled with immunoSEQ multiplex PCR; TCRdb holds only in-frame clones, not every one. The sample lists approximately 93,000 clones; over 60% were seen once. The germline V gene has CDR1 LNHNV and CDR2 YYDKDF (reference sequence). V lost 7 bases and J lost 7, with 19 bases in between. This CDR3 region has 14 residues. Material for sequencing was PBMCs. The chain carries TRBV15 and TRBJ1-1; D is perhaps TRBD1 (6 bases). The sequence came from a male donor in good health and CMV-seropositive. The CDR3 protein is CATTRGGPTGEAFF. DNA for the CDR3: TGTGCCACCACTCGGGGGGGGCCTACAGGTGAAGCTTTCTTT.